These 24 T cell receptor beta chains were all obtained from the same sample, sequenced in a study of T-cell memory formation after mild COVID-19. TCRdb processed the 5' RACE reads anew with MiXCR; each CDR3 protein has one entry. This sample has under 300,000 distinct CDR3 sequences, with about a sixth found just once. Sequencing was done on a sample of PBMCs or a T cell subset sorted from them (not recorded which). The receptors here all came from a man between 18 and 35 years old who had mild COVID-19 (a few samples of this study predate the infection). Cell type and time point are not known.

This chain links TRBV7-2 with TRBJ2-1; D is perhaps TRBD2 (7 bases). The V end lost 0 bases, the J end lost 3 bases, and 12 bases lay between the germline ends. CDR1 SGHTA and CDR2 FQGNSA come from the germline V gene. The CDR3 contains 16 residues. CDR3: CASSLAGGPRYNEQFF. The CDR3 DNA reads as TGTGCCAGCAGCTTAGCGGGGGGGCCCCGCTACAATGAGCAGTTCTTC.

The V call is TRBV11-2, the J call TRBJ2-3; D may correspond to TRBD1 or TRBD2 (6 bases each). V was trimmed by 5 bases and J by 5 bases, leaving 17 bases between them. The CDR3 sequence is 15 residues long. Per the germline V gene, CDR1 is SGHAT and CDR2 is FQNNGV. The CDR3 reads CASSPRGRGGDTQYF. CDR3 sequence (DNA): TGTGCCAGCAGCCCGCGGGGCAGGGGCGGAGATACGCAGTATTTT.

The table lists this clonotype with a few counts. The rearrangement joins TRBV5-6 to TRBJ1-2; no clear D. Germline lookup yields CDR1 SGHDT and CDR2 YYEEEE. The CDR3 totals 12 residues. V was pared by 4 bases and J by 7 bases, with 11 bases between. CDR3 residues: CASSADYSGYTF. The DNA of the CDR3 is TGTGCCAGCAGCGCCGATTACAGTGGCTACACCTTC.

This clonotype was seen more than once but under ten times. The gene calls are TRBV7-2 and TRBJ1-2; perhaps TRBD1 as D (5 bases). CDR1 SGHTA and CDR2 FQGNSA come from the germline V gene. Trimming removed 0 bases at V and 5 bases at J, with 16 bases between. The CDR3 sequence is 16 residues long. The CDR3 sequence: CASSLARGDRGYGYTF. The CDR3 DNA is TGTGCCAGCAGCTTAGCGAGAGGGGACCGGGGGTATGGCTACACCTTC.

This clonotype appeared a few times. This chain connects TRBV10-3 to TRBJ2-1; 8 bases match TRBD2. The CDR3 extends over 14 amino acids. Germline assignment: CDR1 ENHRY and CDR2 SYGVKD. Losses at the gene ends were 2 bases for V and 8 bases for J; bases not matched to a gene: 5. The CDR3 region is CAISERGGRDEQFF. CDR3 in DNA: TGTGCCATCAGTGAGCGGGGGGGCCGGGATGAGCAGTTCTTC.

This clonotype occurred a few times. V usage is TRBV11-3 and J usage is TRBJ2-7, with D perhaps TRBD1 (6 bases). This CDR3 is 13 amino acids long. Germline V gene data show CDR1 as SGHNT and CDR2 as YENEEA. Between the trimmed V and J ends, which lost 1 base and 5 bases, there was a span of 9 bases. The CDR3 DNA reads TGTGCCAGCAGCTTAGGGTACAGGGACGAGCAGTACTTC. Its translation: CASSLGYRDEQYF.

This chain connects TRBV4-2 to TRBJ2-2; the D gene is possibly TRBD1 (6 bases). The CDR3 extends over 14 amino acids. Trimming took 4 bases from V and 7 from J, leaving 13 bases between them. Germline CDR1 is LGHNA and CDR2 is YNFKEQ. The CDR3 DNA sequence: TGTGCCAGCAGCCCCGACCCAGGGGACGGGGAGCTGTTTTTT. Translation: CASSPDPGDGELFF.

The CDR3 nucleotides read TGTGCCAGCTCACCACCCGGGGGCCGGACCACAGATACGCAGTATTTT. This encodes CASSPPGGRTTDTQYF. The rearrangement joins TRBV18 to TRBJ2-3, with D tentatively TRBD1 or TRBD2 (6 bases each). With 0 bases removed from V and 2 bases from J, the gap between germline ends came to 12 bases. Germline CDR1 KGHSH, CDR2 LQKENI. This CDR3 comprises 16 residues.

V usage is TRBV4-1 and J usage is TRBJ2-2; 7 bases match TRBD2. J was trimmed by 6 bases and V by 1 base; bases with no gene match: 14. The germline V gene has CDR1 MGHRA and CDR2 YSYEKL. This CDR3 spans 18 amino acids. In nucleotides, the CDR3 is TGCGCCAGCAGCCAAGGCCCCCTTCGAGCGGGGCGTTCCGGGGAGCTGTTTTTT. Its translation is CASSQGPLRAGRSGELFF.

This clonotype was observed a handful of times. The chain employs TRBV27 and TRBJ1-1; 9 bases fit TRBD1. The germline V gene has CDR1 MNHEY and CDR2 SMNVEV (reference sequence). The V and J ends lost 6 bases and 3 bases, in that order; junction bases with no gene match: 8. The CDR3 covers 15 residues. The CDR3 nucleotides read TGTGCCAGCAGACGGACAGGGGAGATAGACACTGAAGCTTTCTTT. It yields the protein CASRRTGEIDTEAFF.

V gene TRBV27 combines with J gene TRBJ1-5; D is undetermined. The CDR3 consists of 13 residues. Trimming removed 8 bases at V and 0 bases at J, with 8 bases between. Germline V gene sequence: CDR1 MNHEY, CDR2 SMNVEV (reference sequence). The CDR3 protein is CASRSYSNQPQHF. The CDR3 DNA is TGTGCCAGCCGGAGCTATAGCAATCAGCCCCAGCATTTT.

This CDR3 is CASSLKVDYSEAFF. CDR3 DNA: TGTGCCAGCAGCTTAAAGGTGGACTACTCTGAAGCTTTCTTT. The chain uses TRBV7-6 and TRBJ1-1; D ambiguous. The CDR3 covers 14 residues. With 2 bases removed from V and 6 bases from J, the gap between germline ends came to 13 bases. Germline V gene data show CDR1 as SGHVS and CDR2 as FNYEAQ.

This clonotype occurred a few times. The chain couples TRBV28 to TRBJ1-1, with TRBD1 matching over 7 bases. Losses at the gene ends were 5 bases for V and 5 bases for J; bases not matched to a gene: 5. Germline V CDR1 and CDR2: MDHEN, SYDVKM. The CDR3 contains 13 residues. CDR3 bases: TGTGCCAGCAGTCCCTCGACAGGGACTGAAGCTTTCTTT. Its protein product is CASSPSTGTEAFF.

The chain has TRBV4-2 and TRBJ1-4, with a weak D call TRBD1 (5 bases). Trimming removed 0 bases from V and 7 bases from J, with 18 bases in between. This CDR3 region has 17 residues. CDR1 is LGHNA, CDR2 YNFKEQ, per germline. This chain's CDR3 is CASSQEVGGMGSEKLFF. The CDR3 DNA sequence: TGTGCCAGCAGCCAAGAAGTCGGGGGAATGGGTTCTGAAAAACTGTTTTTT.

This clonotype turned up a few times. This CDR3 is CSVRAGGPDTQYF. The CDR3, as DNA: TGCAGCGTCCGAGCGGGGGGCCCAGATACGCAGTATTTT. The chain uses TRBV29-1 and TRBJ2-3, with TRBD2 matching over 9 bases. CDR1 is SQVTM, CDR2 ANQGSEA, per germline. The junction had 5 bases not matched to a gene; V was cut back by 6 bases and J by 4 bases. The CDR3 sequence is 13 residues long.

This chain uses TRBV29-1 with TRBJ2-1; no reliable D call. V was cut by 6 bases and J by 5 bases, with 20 bases left in between. The CDR3 loop spans 15 amino acids. Germline-derived CDR1 and CDR2 are SQVTM and ANQGSEA. This CDR3 is CSVALRVSLDNEQFF. In DNA form, the CDR3 reads TGCAGCGTCGCACTTAGGGTATCCCTAGACAATGAGCAGTTCTTC.

This clonotype occurred a few times. The V call is TRBV6-2 or TRBV6-3, the J call TRBJ1-5; 11 nucleotides agree with TRBD1. Germline loops: CDR1 MNHEY, CDR2 SVGEGT. The length of the CDR3 is 15 residues. J was trimmed by 6 bases and V by 6 bases; bases with no gene match: 7. The CDR3 region is CASSNGQGAIQPQHF. CDR3 nucleotides: TGTGCCAGCAGCAACGGACAGGGGGCAATTCAGCCCCAGCATTTT.

The chain combines TRBV27 with TRBJ2-6; D is unclear. The CDR3 sequence is 18 residues long. Germline CDR1 is MNHEY and CDR2 is SMNVEV (reference sequence). V was cut by 6 bases and J by 0 bases, with 18 bases left in between. CDR3 region: CASRDMRKPLSGANVLTF. The CDR3 coding sequence is TGTGCCAGCAGAGATATGAGGAAGCCGCTCTCTGGGGCCAACGTCCTGACTTTC.

There are a few counts of this clonotype. This chain connects TRBV6-6 to TRBJ1-1, with a possible D match to TRBD1 (5 bases). The CDR3 has 14 amino acids. The germline gives CDR1 MNHNY, CDR2 SVGAGI (reference sequence). Deletions cut 6 bases from V and 1 base from J, with 12 bases between. This chain's CDR3 is CASRGPGGNTEAFF. CDR3 nucleotides: TGTGCCAGCAGGGGTCCTGGGGGGAACACTGAAGCTTTCTTT.

This clonotype was picked up many times. This chain joins TRBV7-9 and TRBJ2-7; the D is unclear. CDR1 is SEHNR, CDR2 FQNEAQ, per germline (reference sequence). This CDR3 contains 12 residues. The ends were cut back, 1 base at V and 7 bases at J, with 8 bases in the middle. DNA of the CDR3: TGTGCCAGCAGCTTAGGAATCGGGGAGCAGTACTTC. Encoded protein: CASSLGIGEQYF.

The chain recombines TRBV20-1 with TRBJ1-1, with a tentative D call TRBD1 (5 bases). The CDR3 length is 11 residues. CDR1 is DFQATT, CDR2 SNEGSKA, per germline (reference sequence). V lost 5 bases and J lost 9, with 13 bases in between. The CDR3 bases are TGCAGTGCTGAGGGGTGGGGGAAAGCTTTCTTT. It yields the protein CSAEGWGKAFF.

The rearrangement links TRBV9 to TRBJ1-1; D perhaps matches TRBD1 (5 bases). This CDR3 contains 16 residues. With 4 bases removed from V and 8 bases from J, the gap between germline ends came to 24 bases. Germline loops: CDR1 SGDLS, CDR2 YYNGEE. In DNA, the CDR3 is TGTGCCAGCAGCCCTGGGGGGTGGCATACAACCTGGGAAGCTTTCTTT. This translates into CASSPGGWHTTWEAFF.

This clonotype came up a few times. This chain links TRBV27 with TRBJ2-1; D is perhaps TRBD2 (5 bases). The CDR3 length is 14 residues. The V gene lost 7 bases and the J gene lost 5 bases, with 15 bases spanning the gap. Germline V gives CDR1 MNHEY, CDR2 SMNVEV (reference sequence). The DNA of the CDR3 is TGTGCCAGCAACAGACTACCCGGGCACAATGAGCAGTTCTTC. This sequence encodes CASNRLPGHNEQFF.

This clonotype has just a few counts. The rearrangement uses TRBV4-3 and TRBJ2-2; D call uncertain. CDR3 length: 15 residues. V lost 4 bases to trimming and J lost 1 base, with 10 bases between them. Germline V gene lookup returns CDR1 LGHNA and CDR2 YSLEER. CDR3 sequence reads: CASSPRVLNTGELFF. The DNA for the CDR3 is TGCGCCAGCAGCCCCCGGGTCCTGAACACCGGGGAGCTGTTTTTT.